The 27 T cell receptor beta chains below all came from one sample that was sequenced in a study of graft-versus-host responses after intestinal transplantation. Here immunoSEQ multiplex PCR was the method, and the copy in TCRdb shows in-frame clones only, minus some. Of about 100,000 clones listed, approximately 84% are singletons. These receptors have no identified antigens. Source: unstimulated CD4+ T cells sorted from spleen or lymph node cells, taken before transplant. These receptors all stem from a human donor who was the organ donor for an intestinal transplant.

The gene calls are TRBV7-2 and TRBJ1-1; D gene uncertain. The CDR3 totals 14 residues. Germline-derived CDR1 and CDR2 are SGHTA and FQGNSA. V lost 1 base, J lost 1 base, and 7 bases lay in between. The CDR3 DNA reads as TGTGCCAGCAGCTTAGAACAGAGGAACACTGAAGCTTTCTTT. It is translated as CASSLEQRNTEAFF.

A single count supports this clone. This sequence joins TRBV4-2 and TRBJ1-2; D gene uncertain. The CDR3 is made up of 14 amino acids. Trimming stripped 1 base from V and 4 bases from J, with 10 bases between. Germline V CDR1 and CDR2: LGHNA, YNFKEQ. The CDR3 DNA follows: TGTGCCAGCAGCCAAGTGGGGAATAGCTATGGCTACACCTTC. Translation gives CASSQVGNSYGYTF.

This chain uses TRBV28 with TRBJ1-2, with a tentative D call TRBD1 (5 bases). With 8 bases removed from V and 2 bases from J, the gap between germline ends came to 18 bases. The germline CDR1 and CDR2 sequences are MDHEN and SYDVKM. The CDR3 totals 15 residues. The CDR3 loop reads CASRSLGGRNYGYTF. CDR3 nucleotides: TGTGCCAGCCGCTCCCTCGGGGGGAGGAACTATGGCTACACCTTC.

The chain couples TRBV6-5 to TRBJ2-7, with D unclear. The CDR3 runs 14 residues. V shed 2 bases and J shed 0 bases, with 8 bases lying between them. From germline, CDR1 is MNHEY and CDR2 SVGAGI. CDR3 sequence reads: CASSYIGRSYEQYF. The CDR3 DNA reads TGTGCCAGCAGTTACATCGGGCGCTCCTACGAGCAGTACTTC.

The chain employs TRBV4-1 and TRBJ1-6; D perhaps matches TRBD1 (5 bases). The germline V and J ends were trimmed by 2 bases and 8 bases, with 13 bases remaining between them. Germline V gives CDR1 MGHRA, CDR2 YSYEKL. This CDR3 spans 15 amino acids. For the CDR3, the DNA is TGCGCCAGCAGCCAAAGGGACTGGGACGATTCACCCCTCCACTTT. This gives the protein CASSQRDWDDSPLHF.

The table lists this clone with a count of one. V gene TRBV4-1 combines with J gene TRBJ2-4; tentatively, D is TRBD1 (7 bases). Germline V lookup: CDR1 MGHRA, CDR2 YSYEKL. V dropped 2 bases and J dropped 5 bases, with 16 bases sitting between them. There are 16 residues in the CDR3. CDR3 in DNA: TGCGCCAGCAGCCAACCCTTGGGGGGACAGCAAAACATTCAGTACTTC. Amino acid sequence: CASSQPLGGQQNIQYF.

The V and J genes are TRBV7-3 and TRBJ2-2; 7 bases line up with TRBD1. The length of the CDR3 is 16 residues. The V gene's germline CDR1 is SGHTA and CDR2 FQGTGA. With 6 bases clipped from V and 0 bases from J, the junction kept 7 bases outside the gene matches. In DNA form, the CDR3 reads TGTGCCAGCAGTTCACTAGGGGGCCCGAACACCGGGGAGCTGTTTTTT. Translating gives CASSSLGGPNTGELFF.

In this sample, this clone turned up many times. The chain recombines TRBV10-2 with TRBJ2-2; 9 positions agree with TRBD2. Germline loops: CDR1 WSHSY, CDR2 SAAADI. V trimming: 3 bases; J trimming: 5 bases; junction bases outside the gene matches: 10. The CDR3 is 17 residues long. CDR3 nucleotides: TGCGCCAGCAGTGATTGGCTGGGCGGGGGGGTTACCGGGGAGCTGTTTTTT. Amino acid sequence: CASSDWLGGGVTGELFF.

This clone has just a few counts. V is TRBV10-3 and J is TRBJ2-6; D call uncertain. The CDR3 is made up of 15 amino acids. In germline, CDR1 is ENHRY, CDR2 SYGVKD. The V end was cut by 3 bases, the J end by 2 bases, with 8 bases between. CDR3 residues: CAISEEAAGANVLTF. The CDR3 nucleotides are TGTGCCATCAGTGAAGAGGCTGCTGGGGCCAACGTCCTGACTTTC.

This clone was seen only once. This chain connects TRBV2 to TRBJ1-2; 7 nucleotides agree with TRBD1. V trimming: 4 bases; J trimming: 4 bases; junction bases outside the gene matches: 6. The germline V gene encodes CDR1 SNHLY and CDR2 FYNNEI. This CDR3 comprises 14 residues. In DNA form, the CDR3 reads TGTGCCAGCAGTGCTCAGGGGGACGGCTATGGCTACACCTTC. Protein sequence: CASSAQGDGYGYTF.

Here the CDR3 reads CASSQLPGQGNNEQFF. The CDR3 coding sequence is TGTGCCAGCAGTCAATTACCGGGACAGGGGAATAATGAGCAGTTCTTC. The chain combines TRBV6-4 with TRBJ2-1; TRBD1 aligns across 10 bases. The ends lost 5 bases at V and 7 bases at J; junction bases unmatched: 11. Looked up from germline, CDR1 is MRHNA and CDR2 is SNTAGT. This CDR3 spans 16 amino acids.

The V call is TRBV2, the J call TRBJ1-1; 7 bases are shared with TRBD1. Germline lookup yields CDR1 SNHLY and CDR2 FYNNEI. The CDR3 runs 14 residues. V dropped 8 bases and J dropped 4; count of bases not matched to a gene: 10. This CDR3 reads CASQTRAGGTEAFF. In DNA, the CDR3 is TGTGCCAGCCAGACCCGGGCAGGGGGCACTGAAGCTTTCTTT.

Only a few counts were recorded for this clone. This chain links TRBV7-9 with TRBJ2-1, with D perhaps matching TRBD1 or TRBD2 (5 bases each). V shed 1 base and J shed 10 bases, with 5 bases lying between them. Germline lookup yields CDR1 SEHNR and CDR2 FQNEAQ (reference sequence). The CDR3 totals 11 residues. This CDR3 is CASSLGGEQFF. CDR3 DNA: TGTGCCAGCAGCTTAGGGGGGGAGCAGTTCTTC.

A single count supports this clone. The gene calls are TRBV4-1 and TRBJ1-5, with no clear D. CDR1 is MGHRA, CDR2 YSYEKL, per germline. This CDR3 region has 13 residues. The V end was cut by 1 base, the J end by 3 bases, with 4 bases between. The CDR3 region is CASSQAANQPQHF. The DNA of the CDR3 is TGCGCCAGCAGCCAAGCTGCCAATCAGCCCCAGCATTTT.

This clone has just one count. The V call is TRBV11-3, the J call TRBJ2-7; possible D gene TRBD1, 6 bases. The germline CDR1 and CDR2 sequences are SGHNT and YENEEA. V shed 1 base and J shed 2 bases, with 12 bases lying between them. CDR3 length: 15 amino acids. This CDR3 reads CASSLGPGDPYEQYF. In DNA, the CDR3 is TGTGCCAGCAGCTTAGGGCCAGGGGACCCCTACGAGCAGTACTTC.

The chain has TRBV5-1 and TRBJ2-3; D gene ambiguous. The CDR3 runs 14 residues. V dropped 1 base and J dropped 0 bases, with 6 bases sitting between them. Germline assignment: CDR1 SGHRS and CDR2 YFSETQ. The CDR3 protein is CASSLSTSTDTQYF. The CDR3 DNA is TGCGCCAGCAGCTTGTCCACAAGCACAGATACGCAGTATTTT.

This chain links TRBV10-2 with TRBJ2-3, with D possibly TRBD1 on 5 matching bases. V dropped 5 bases and J dropped 4 bases, with 7 bases sitting between them. Per germline, CDR1 WSHSY and CDR2 SAAADI. The CDR3 spans 12 residues. The CDR3 spells CASSIRADTQYF. For the CDR3, the DNA is TGCGCCAGCAGTATCAGGGCAGATACGCAGTATTTT.

This chain connects TRBV10-1 to TRBJ2-1; 10 nucleotides line up with TRBD2. Trimming at V came to 0 bases and at J to 6 bases, leaving 5 bases not matched to a gene. Germline V gives CDR1 WNHNN, CDR2 SYGVQD (reference sequence). The CDR3 runs 16 residues. CDR3 sequence reads: CASSESLAGGLNEQFF. The DNA for the CDR3 is TGCGCCAGCAGTGAGTCCTTAGCGGGGGGTCTCAATGAGCAGTTCTTC.

The V gene is TRBV5-1, the J gene TRBJ1-5; tentative D call: TRBD1 (5 bases). Germline V gives CDR1 SGHRS, CDR2 YFSETQ. The ends were cut back, 5 bases at V and 3 bases at J, with 15 bases in the middle. This CDR3 comprises 15 residues. CDR3 DNA sequence: TGCGCCAGCAGTCTATTCACAGGCCTCAATCAGCCCCAGCATTTT. It is translated as CASSLFTGLNQPQHF.

This clone has only one observation. This chain uses TRBV9 with TRBJ2-3; D not resolved. Germline CDR1 is SGDLS and CDR2 is YYNGEE. The CDR3 is 12 residues long. V lost 4 bases to trimming and J lost 11 bases, with 14 bases between them. CDR3 protein: CASSPSSVGQYF. CDR3 nucleotides: TGTGCCAGCAGCCCCTCCTCTGTCGGGCAGTATTTT.

The J gene is TRBJ2-2, the V gene TRBV5-4; D might be TRBD1 (6 bases). The germline CDR1 and CDR2 sequences are SGHNT and YYREEE (reference sequence). This CDR3 region has 13 residues. Trimming removed 2 bases from V and 7 bases from J, with 9 bases in between. As DNA, the CDR3 is TGTGCCAGCAGCTTATTACAGGGCGGGGAGCTGTTTTTT. Its protein product is CASSLLQGGELFF.

The V call is TRBV19, the J call TRBJ2-2; 11 bases are a match to TRBD2. Germline V gives CDR1 LNHDA, CDR2 SQIVND (reference sequence). V lost 5 bases and J lost 0; bases outside the gene matches: 5. The CDR3 spans 17 residues. CDR3 protein: CASSGTSGYPNTGELFF. The CDR3 nucleotides are TGTGCCAGTAGTGGGACTAGCGGATATCCGAACACCGGGGAGCTGTTTTTT.

In this sample, this clone turned up once. This chain uses TRBV19 with TRBJ1-3; maybe TRBD1 (5 bases). The CDR3 consists of 16 residues. V was pared by 6 bases and J by 1 base, with 16 bases between. Germline V lookup: CDR1 LNHDA, CDR2 SQIVND (reference sequence). The chain's CDR3 is CASRVGPTLSGNTIYF. For the CDR3, the DNA is TGTGCCAGTAGGGTGGGACCGACCCTATCTGGAAACACCATATATTTT.

The chain recombines TRBV10-1 with TRBJ1-1, with D possibly being TRBD1 (6 bases). Germline V gene sequence: CDR1 WNHNN, CDR2 SYGVQD (reference sequence). Between the trimmed V and J ends, which lost 3 bases and 4 bases, there was a span of 9 bases. The CDR3 has 13 residues. The CDR3 coding sequence is TGCGCCAGCAGTGAAGTAGGGGGCACTGAAGCTTTCTTT. This translates into CASSEVGGTEAFF.

This rearrangement joins TRBV28 to TRBJ1-1; D is uncertain. This CDR3 contains 14 residues. V lost 5 bases and J 0 bases, leaving 10 bases between the germline ends. Looked up from germline, CDR1 is MDHEN and CDR2 is SYDVKM. CDR3 sequence reads: CASSPRGMNTEAFF. The DNA of the CDR3 is TGTGCCAGCAGTCCGAGAGGCATGAACACTGAAGCTTTCTTT.

The chain's CDR3 is CASSIRWAAGTSSYEQYF. As DNA, the CDR3 is TGTGCCAGTAGTATCCGTTGGGCGGCTGGGACCTCGAGCTACGAGCAGTACTTC. The chain combines TRBV19 with TRBJ2-7; D tentatively fits TRBD1 or TRBD2 (5 bases each). CDR3 length: 18 residues. Germline-derived CDR1 and CDR2 are LNHDA and SQIVND (reference sequence). V shed 3 bases and J shed 3 bases, with 24 bases lying between them.

J is TRBJ2-1 and V is TRBV4-2, with 12 bases fitting TRBD2. Germline CDR1 is LGHNA and CDR2 is YNFKEQ. The CDR3 has 17 residues. Losses at the gene ends were 3 bases for V and 7 bases for J; bases not matched to a gene: 10. CDR3 amino acids: CASSQVTSGGDRNEQFF. The CDR3 nucleotides are TGTGCCAGCAGCCAGGTGACTAGCGGGGGAGATAGGAATGAGCAGTTCTTC.